This TCR beta chain was captured by sequencing in a study of shared clonotypes between healthy human individuals (dated by TCRdb to between 2020 and 2021). Some background on the complete study: The cohort comprised two women and a few men aged 18 to 49 years. To estimate repertoire size and how much clonotypes are shared between individuals, the study performed deep sequencing of blood TCR repertoires from five healthy adults. For each donor, CD4 naive and CD4 memory were each run on three plates, CD8 naive on two plates, and CD8 memory on one plate. Between about 0.85 and 10 billion PBMCs per donor were obtained by leukapheresis. To increase sequencing depth and limit assay-specific biases, TCR repertoire library preparation and sequencing were carried out by different laboratories using diverse techniques.

The donors were healthy, HIV-negative adults who had no recently reported acute infections or vaccinations. All donors were Caucasian adults living in Nashville, Tennessee, USA. CD4+ T cells were enriched by magnetic negative selection; naive cells were then positively selected on CD45RA, and the negative fraction formed the memory subset. Blood was obtained by leukapheresis, after which PBMCs were separated by Ficoll-Histopaque density gradient centrifugation and cryopreserved in liquid nitrogen vapor phase. Analytical flow cytometry was used to check the purity and quantity of each magnetically sorted T cell population. Genomic DNA was isolated from every sorted fraction and measured by UV absorbance on a Nanodrop 2000c. As to this clone: Its recognized antigen is unknown. No much larger clone is present one base from it, and per-base qualities are unavailable.

Findings and caveats that apply to the study as a whole: Pairwise subsampling led to the expectation that sequencing depth would affect the degree of clonotype sharing among donors. Estimated clonotype richness was generally larger for naive than for memory subsets. Higher generation probabilities were observed for clonotypes shared by all four sorted-subset donors than for non-shared clonotypes. Because the study included a small number of donors, the genetic and exposure-history diversity represented was limited. Sampling was restricted to blood, and TCR repertoires in tissues likely differ from the TCR repertoires found in blood. Sharing across four donors was observed for roughly 5.4% of naive CD4, over 3% of naive CD8, 2% to 2.5% of memory CD4, and around 0.44% of memory CD8 clonotypes. Incomplete sequencing was indicated by rarefaction of sorted-subset datasets, despite the large sequencing depth.

TCR CDR3 regions were amplified from genomic DNA by multiplex PCR using the deep immunoSEQ assay. For each cell subset, the extracted genomic DNA was distributed evenly across all wells of several immunoSEQ 96-well plates, and each plate served as one replicate. For sorted subsets, approximately 210 ng genomic DNA, equal to some 30,000 T cell genomes, was loaded into each replicate PCR. The purified libraries were quantified using a Qubit 3.0 fluorometer, sized with a Bioanalyzer 2100, and then quantified again using the KAPA Library Quantification kit. Each immunoSEQ 96-well plate was sequenced on its own single-read 150-cycle Illumina NextSeq 550 flow cell. Per the authors' processing: Because the immunoSEQ output held only junctional sequences and lacked quality scores, the filtering could not match the filtering applied to full-length reads. Sequences were annotated with PyIR, a Python wrapper for IgBLAST v1.9, using IMGT germline references to assign V/J genes and CDR3. Any read was removed if the V/J assignment was weak (E-value above 1e-6), the CDR3 was missing, or the read contained stop codons, out-of-frame junctions, or ambiguous translated residues. V3J clonotypes were defined as sequences sharing an identical inferred V gene, J gene, and CDR3 amino acid sequence. To compute the percentage overlap between repertoires, the number of shared unique clonotypes was divided by the size of the smaller repertoire. Repertoire richness was assessed with RTK rarefaction, the Chao1 estimator, and Recon v2.1 estimates of unobserved clonotypes. OLGA was used to compute generation probabilities for all TCRbeta clonotypes that the gDNA method yielded from four donors. Here the immuneACCESS table is served through TCRdb, limited to in-frame sequences with V and J called. Missing clones are a known gap in these copies; in checked studies unresolved V genes cover under half, and the rest lacks a known reason. The DNA was the basis for D and trimming; V, J and clone size are from that table. Across this sample there are around 550,000 clones, with approximately 95% seen only once. Less than 0.06% of the sample comes from the top ten.

The TCR sequence derives from a woman aged 25 to 39 in good health. Sequencing was carried out using naive CD4+ T cells sorted from blood. Read against the paper, the sample's cell subset or site label means: CD45RA+ positively selected.

The CDR3 protein is CASSPRSRGERNTEAFF. In nucleotide form, the sequence is TGTGCCAGCTCCCCCCGTTCGCGGGGGGAGAGGAACACTGAAGCTTTCTTT. The V and J genes are TRBV18 and TRBJ1-1; TRBD1 is possibly the D segment (5 matching bases). The V and J ends are trimmed by 6 bases and 1 base, leaving 21 bases between them. As encoded in the germline V gene, CDR1 is KGHSH while CDR2 is LQKENI. The CDR3 starts with the cysteine, ends with the phenylalanine, and has 17 residues. Only CDR3 DNA remains: 51 bases, in frame from the first base.